This T cell receptor beta chain derives from a study of blood T cell repertoires in COVID-19. After removal of 6 bases from V and 2 bases from J, the junction contained 4 bases not matched to a gene. There are 14 residues in the CDR3. CDR1 and CDR2 (germline): MDHEN, SYDVKM. This clone appeared once. Sequenced by immunoSEQ multiplex PCR; TCRdb stores in-frame clones only, minus some. The sample has about 310,000 clones, roughly 84% seen once; the top ten hold 1%. The sequencing sample was made of peripheral blood. The chain couples TRBV28 to TRBJ2-7; 10 bases are shared with TRBD2. This TCR derives from a man in his fifties or sixties with active or convalescent COVID-19. The CDR3 region is CASRLAGGTYEQYF. The CDR3 coding sequence is TGTGCCAGCAGATTAGCGGGAGGTACCTACGAGCAGTACTTC.